Included here is one T cell receptor (beta chain) sequence, with context. The antigen is undetermined. This sample was taken from a study of cytomegalovirus exposure and HLA in healthy donors. Study summary: A prior analysis found some 110 million unique TCR beta sequences from around 180 million T cells. A data release that came early held tens of millions of unique TCRs from HLA-typed donors.

Study-wide results and limits: Because they were indistinguishable, some V segments, including TRBV6-2 and TRBV6-3, were excluded. No immune exposure information besides CMV serostatus was available.

In the PCR, 60 Vbeta and 13 Jbeta primers were used. Sequenced by immunoSEQ multiplex PCR; TCRdb stores in-frame clones only, minus some. The data show roughly 190,000 clones, about four fifths seen once. J lost 5 bases, V lost 6 bases, and 11 bases had no gene match. Germline loops: CDR1 SGHTA, CDR2 FQGNSA. The CDR3 covers 16 residues. Sequencing was performed on PBMCs. The V gene is TRBV7-2, the J gene TRBJ2-5, with TRBD2 matching 11 bases. The sequence was collected from a man between 18 and 35 years old in good health and CMV-seronegative. This CDR3 reads CASRSGLAVGWETQYF. The CDR3 nucleotides read TGTGCCAGCAGGTCGGGACTAGCGGTTGGGTGGGAGACCCAGTACTTC. The variable domain in full, completed from reference TRBV7-2 and TRBJ2-5, reads GAGVSQSPSNKVTEKGKDVELRCDPISGHTALYWYRQSLGQGLEFLIYFQGNSAPDKSGLPSDRFSAERTGGSVSTLTIQRTQQEDSAVYLCASRSGLAVGWETQYFGPGTRLLVL.